This T cell receptor beta chain was recovered during a study of blood T cells in healthy people across ages. Turning to the study itself: The template switching approach captured approximately one barcoded beta molecule for every two T cells. Study-wide results and caveats: Diversity was higher, and naive CD4+ cells more numerous, in long-lived donors than in aged donors.

This clonotype has only a few counts. Its antigen remains unidentified. The second PCR ran about 6 to 12 cycles with a sample-barcoded 5' primer and J-beta primers. In TCRdb, the 5' RACE reads were re-called with MiXCR into one record per CDR3 protein. Of hundreds of thousands of distinct CDR3 sequences in the sample, 35% to 45% are singletons; the top ten hold roughly 20%. The germline gives CDR1 MNHEY, CDR2 SVGAGI. V was clipped by 5 bases and J by 0 bases, with 14 bases between them. This CDR3 contains 16 residues. Per-sample PBMC isolation yielded at least 6 million cells. This rearrangement joins TRBV6-5 to TRBJ2-1, with a weak D call TRBD2 (5 bases). The sample consisted of blood. This TCR derives from a woman aged 55-69 years in good health. CDR3 nucleotides: TGTGCCAGCAGTAAATCCGGGGTAAGCTCCTACAATGAGCAGTTCTTC. Amino acids: CASSKSGVSSYNEQFF.